One and the same sample provided the 8 T cell receptor beta chains below, sequenced in a study of brain T cells in children with intractable seizures. Documented time point: blood from clinic visit 5 months post-surgery; TSC patient then seizure free. Here immunoSEQ multiplex PCR was the method, and the copy in TCRdb shows in-frame clones only, minus some. The table lists about 350,000 clones, over 90% of them singletons, with roughly 5.8% in the top ten. Sequencing was performed on peripheral blood, taken about 5 months after surgery. Source of these receptors: a boy in the first two years of life with tuberous sclerosis and intractable seizures.

V gene TRBV7-9 combines with J gene TRBJ1-1; D call uncertain. V gave up 5 bases and J gave up 3 bases, with 10 bases separating them. Germline lookup yields CDR1 SEHNR and CDR2 FQNEAQ (reference sequence). The CDR3 is made up of 13 amino acids. The CDR3 is CASSRPGDTEAFF. Written as DNA, the CDR3 is TGTGCCAGCAGCCGCCCTGGGGACACTGAAGCTTTCTTT.

This chain uses TRBV24-1 with TRBJ2-6; 9 bases line up with TRBD1. This CDR3 spans 18 amino acids. The germline CDR1 and CDR2 sequences are KGHDR and SFDVKD. V shed 1 base and J 2 bases; nucleotides not matched to a gene: 5. The CDR3 region is CATSDFATGGAGANVLTF. The CDR3 nucleotides read TGTGCCACCAGTGATTTTGCGACAGGGGGTGCTGGGGCCAACGTCCTGACTTTC.

V is TRBV21-1 and J is TRBJ2-4; the table names TRBD1, a call not compared with the DNA. TRBV21-1 constitutes a pseudogene. CDR3 size: 17 residues. CDR3 sequence: CASSKPYWGTEKNIQYF. The CDR3 DNA reads as TGTGCCAGCAGCAAACCTTACTGGGGGACAGAAAAAAACATTCAGTACTTC.

The chain joins TRBV29-1 to TRBJ2-3; possibly TRBD1 for D (6 bases). CDR1 and CDR2 from the germline V gene are SQVTM and ANQGSEA. This CDR3 contains 15 residues. The V end lost 6 bases, the J end lost 0 bases, and 16 bases lay between the germline ends. The CDR3 loop is CSVRPGTTSTDTQYF. The CDR3 DNA reads TGCAGCGTAAGGCCCGGGACAACTAGCACAGATACGCAGTATTTT.

This chain uses TRBV19 with TRBJ1-6, with D possibly being TRBD1 (5 bases). V was pared by 6 bases and J by 1 base, with 13 bases between. The CDR3 runs to 16 residues. Germline loops: CDR1 LNHDA, CDR2 SQIVND (reference sequence). The CDR3 coding sequence is TGTGCCAGTAGCTACCGGGGCGCATCCTATAATTCACCCCTCCACTTT. Residues: CASSYRGASYNSPLHF.

The J gene is TRBJ1-4, the V gene TRBV15, with TRBD1 identical over 8 bases. The CDR3 is 18 residues long. The V and J ends lost 3 bases and 3 bases, in that order; junction bases with no gene match: 12. Germline V lookup: CDR1 LNHNV, CDR2 YYDKDF (reference sequence). The chain's CDR3 is CATSRGPLQGAANEKLFF. In DNA form, the CDR3 reads TGTGCCACCAGCAGGGGACCACTCCAGGGGGCAGCTAATGAAAAACTGTTTTTT.

This chain uses TRBV2 with TRBJ1-4, with D hard to call. This CDR3 region has 13 residues. The V gene's germline CDR1 is SNHLY and CDR2 FYNNEI. The V gene lost 11 bases and the J gene lost 0 bases, with 10 bases spanning the gap. CDR3 in amino acids: CAWSGATNEKLFF. CDR3 nucleotide sequence: TGTGCCTGGTCAGGAGCAACTAATGAAAAACTGTTTTTT.

This chain uses TRBV27 with TRBJ2-7; 10 bases are shared with TRBD1. V shed 7 bases, J shed 8 bases, and the junction held 11 bases outside the gene matches. There are 14 residues in the CDR3. Germline lookup yields CDR1 MNHEY and CDR2 SMNVEV (reference sequence). The CDR3 spells CASTPGTGDFKQYF. CDR3 DNA: TGTGCCAGCACCCCAGGGACAGGGGACTTTAAGCAGTACTTC.